This passage covers 22 T cell receptor beta chains from one sample sequenced in a study of PD-1 blockade in mismatch repair-deficient tumors. The data were produced by immunoSEQ multiplex PCR, yet TCRdb's version contains in-frame clones alone and is incomplete. The data show 20,000 to 30,000 clones, with approximately 84% seen just once and under 3.5% held by the top ten. Here the sequenced sample was PBMCs, taken before pembrolizumab treatment. These receptors were obtained from an adult with mismatch repair-deficient cancer.

The chain links TRBV28 to TRBJ1-4; no clear D. The germline CDR1 and CDR2 sequences are MDHEN and SYDVKM. The CDR3 consists of 16 residues. Trimming stripped 4 bases from V and 3 bases from J, with 15 bases between. The DNA of the CDR3 is TGTGCCAGCAGTTCCCCCACAGATTCTCCTAATGAAAAACTGTTTTTT. This sequence encodes CASSSPTDSPNEKLFF.

A few counts support this clone. The rearrangement joins TRBV11-3 to TRBJ2-7; D gene ambiguous. CDR3 length: 13 amino acids. V dropped 0 bases and J dropped 3 bases, with 6 bases sitting between them. Germline V lookup: CDR1 SGHNT, CDR2 YENEEA. The CDR3 sequence: CASSLDNYYEQYF. Written as DNA, the CDR3 is TGTGCCAGCAGCTTAGATAACTACTACGAGCAGTACTTC.

The V gene is TRBV19, the J gene TRBJ1-6; D perhaps matches TRBD1 (5 bases). The ends were cut back, 3 bases at V and 4 bases at J, with 13 bases in the middle. This CDR3 comprises 16 residues. Germline CDR1 reads LNHDA; CDR2 reads SQIVND (reference sequence). The CDR3 protein is CASSIGEGIYNSPLHF. DNA of the CDR3: TGTGCCAGTAGTATTGGGGAGGGGATTTATAATTCACCCCTCCACTTT.

The chain combines TRBV5-1 with TRBJ2-3, with 13 bases identical to TRBD2. The CDR3 runs 16 residues. The trim removed 4 bases at V and 1 base at J, leaving 3 bases unmatched. Germline CDR1 is SGHRS and CDR2 is YFSETQ. CDR3 residues: CASSMGLAGRTDTQYF. CDR3 nucleotide sequence: TGCGCCAGCAGCATGGGACTAGCGGGGCGCACAGATACGCAGTATTTT.

The J gene is TRBJ2-1, the V gene TRBV27; D gene uncertain. This CDR3 has 15 residues. V was shortened by 2 bases and J by 0 bases, with 8 bases between the two germline ends. Germline V gene data show CDR1 as MNHEY and CDR2 as SMNVEV (reference sequence). Here the CDR3 reads CASSLRANSYNEQFF. CDR3 DNA: TGTGCCAGCAGTTTACGAGCAAACTCCTACAATGAGCAGTTCTTC.

The V call is TRBV30, the J call TRBJ1-5; a possible D gene is TRBD1 (5 bases). V was trimmed by 5 bases and J by 5 bases, leaving 13 bases between them. Germline V CDR1 and CDR2: GTSNPN, SVGIG (reference sequence). This CDR3 spans 13 amino acids. CDR3: CAWSGQGDQPQHF. CDR3 nucleotides: TGTGCCTGGTCAGGGCAGGGTGATCAGCCCCAGCATTTT.

The V gene is TRBV4-1, the J gene TRBJ1-1; the match to TRBD1 covers 10 bases. Germline trimming cut 3 bases from V and 0 bases from J; bases unmatched to any gene: 7. The CDR3 is made up of 17 amino acids. Per germline, CDR1 MGHRA and CDR2 YSYEKL. The CDR3 DNA sequence: TGCGCCAGCAGCCAGTGGACAGGGGGTAGGTTGAACACTGAAGCTTTCTTT. Its translation is CASSQWTGGRLNTEAFF.

J is TRBJ2-3 and V is TRBV10-3, with 9 bases matching TRBD2. The CDR3 sequence is 14 residues long. The J segment lost 3 bases and the V segment lost 7 bases, leaving 5 bases of the junction unmatched. Germline V lookup: CDR1 ENHRY, CDR2 SYGVKD. This CDR3 is CAIKPSGRTDTQYF. In DNA form, the CDR3 reads TGTGCCATCAAGCCCAGCGGGAGGACAGATACGCAGTATTTT.

The chain recombines TRBV6-6 with TRBJ1-1, with D possibly matching TRBD1 (6 bases). CDR3 length: 15 amino acids. The V end lost 2 bases, the J end lost 3 bases, and 13 bases lay between the germline ends. From germline, CDR1 is MNHNY and CDR2 SVGAGI (reference sequence). The CDR3 sequence is CASSYLGGADTEAFF. The CDR3 DNA sequence: TGTGCCAGCAGTTACCTGGGGGGGGCAGACACTGAAGCTTTCTTT.

The chain carries TRBV5-8 and TRBJ1-5; possibly TRBD1 for D (5 bases). CDR1 and CDR2 from the germline V gene are SGHTS and YDEGEE. This CDR3 comprises 14 residues. The V end was cut by 0 bases, the J end by 4 bases, with 8 bases between. The CDR3 coding sequence is TGTGCCAGCAGCTTGGGGGGCACGAATCAGCCCCAGCATTTT. It encodes CASSLGGTNQPQHF.

The chain links TRBV27 to TRBJ2-6; 13 positions match TRBD2. The trim removed 2 bases at V and 0 bases at J, leaving 4 bases unmatched. This CDR3 is 19 amino acids long. Germline V gives CDR1 MNHEY, CDR2 SMNVEV (reference sequence). CDR3 residues: CASSLKTSGRASGANVLTF. CDR3 nucleotides: TGTGCCAGCAGTTTAAAAACTAGCGGGAGGGCCTCTGGGGCCAACGTCCTGACTTTC. Variable domain in full (rest from reference TRBV27 and TRBJ2-6): EAQVTQNPRYLITVTGKKLTVTCSQNMNHEYMSWYRQDPGLGLRQIYYSMNVEVTDKGDVPEGYKVSRKEKRNFPLILESPSPNQTSLYFCASSLKTSGRASGANVLTFGAGSRLTVL.

The gene calls are TRBV12-5 and TRBJ1-2, with D maybe TRBD1 (5 bases). Trimming cost V 3 bases and J 6 bases, with 17 bases left between them. This CDR3 has 15 amino acids. The germline CDR1 and CDR2 sequences are LGHNT and FRNRAP. CDR3 in amino acids: CASGFLPLDRHGYTF. In nucleotides, the CDR3 is TGTGCTAGTGGTTTCTTACCCCTAGACAGACATGGCTACACCTTC. The full variable domain, completed using reference TRBV12-5 and TRBJ1-2, is DARVTQTPRHKVTEMGQEVTMRCQPILGHNTVFWYRQTMMQGLELLAYFRNRAPLDDSGMPKDRFSAEMPDATLATLKIQPSEPRDSAVYFCASGFLPLDRHGYTFGSGTRLTVV.

The chain joins TRBV7-9 to TRBJ2-7; D is perhaps TRBD2 (5 bases). Germline V gene sequence: CDR1 SEHNR, CDR2 FQNEAQ (reference sequence). V lost 1 base and J lost 3, with 19 bases in between. The CDR3 length is 17 residues. The CDR3 loop is CASSLEGWVGGYYEQYF. The CDR3 nucleotides read TGTGCCAGCAGCTTAGAGGGTTGGGTGGGCGGGTACTACGAGCAGTACTTC.

This chain joins TRBV14 and TRBJ1-4; 9 bases fit TRBD1. This CDR3 spans 15 amino acids. V was clipped by 5 bases and J by 5 bases; unmatched bases: 6. The germline CDR1 and CDR2 sequences are SGHDN and FVKESK. The CDR3 DNA reads as TGTGCCAGCAGCAACAAGGGACAGGGCAATGAAAAACTGTTTTTT. This sequence encodes CASSNKGQGNEKLFF.

The rearrangement uses TRBV6-6 and TRBJ2-7, with 7 bases matching TRBD2. The CDR3 contains 14 residues. Per germline, CDR1 MNHNY and CDR2 SVGAGI (reference sequence). Losses at the gene ends were 3 bases for V and 6 bases for J; bases not matched to a gene: 8. The CDR3 reads CASSYTSALGEQYF. The CDR3 DNA follows: TGTGCCAGCAGTTATACTAGCGCACTGGGCGAGCAGTACTTC.

The rearrangement uses TRBV27 and TRBJ2-7; 9 nucleotides agree with TRBD2. Germline CDR1 reads MNHEY; CDR2 reads SMNVEV (reference sequence). The CDR3 is 16 residues long. The V gene end was trimmed by 0 bases and the J gene end by 4 bases; junction bases not matched to a gene: 7. The CDR3 DNA follows: TGTGCCAGCAGTTTATCGTCGGGACTAGCTATTTACGAGCAGTACTTC. It encodes CASSLSSGLAIYEQYF.

The V call is TRBV6-1, the J call TRBJ2-7; 9 bases agree with TRBD1. The germline CDR1 and CDR2 sequences are MNHNS and SASEGT. This CDR3 contains 16 residues. V gave up 4 bases and J gave up 4 bases; unmatched junction bases: 11. The CDR3 protein is CASSATSGQGQYEQYF. CDR3 nucleotide sequence: TGTGCCAGCAGTGCAACCTCCGGACAGGGGCAGTACGAGCAGTACTTC.

The genes are TRBV5-6 and TRBJ1-1; 9 nucleotides agree with TRBD1. Germline V gene lookup returns CDR1 SGHDT and CDR2 YYEEEE. The CDR3 totals 14 residues. V was pared by 2 bases and J by 6 bases, with 5 bases of the junction left unmatched. The CDR3: CASSLQGAAPEAFF. DNA for the CDR3: TGTGCCAGCAGCTTACAGGGGGCTGCCCCTGAAGCTTTCTTT.

The rearrangement joins TRBV4-1 to TRBJ2-7; TRBD1 aligns across 11 bases. Trimming at V came to 1 base and at J to 1 base, leaving 3 bases not matched to a gene. The CDR3 extends over 16 amino acids. From germline, CDR1 is MGHRA and CDR2 YSYEKL. DNA for the CDR3: TGCGCCAGCAGCCAAGTCGGGACAGGGGGATCCTACGAGCAGTACTTC. The encoded protein is CASSQVGTGGSYEQYF.

A single count supports this clone. The chain couples TRBV7-2 to TRBJ2-3; a weak D match, TRBD2 (6 bases). CDR3 size: 15 residues. In germline, CDR1 is SGHTA, CDR2 FQGNSA. Trimming took 1 base from V and 0 from J, leaving 8 bases between them. CDR3 DNA sequence: TGTGCCAGCAGCTTAGGAGGGACTAGCACAGATACGCAGTATTTT. Encoded protein: CASSLGGTSTDTQYF.

In the case of this clone: One end of the junction does not line up with germline, which may come from a read error. This sequence joins TRBV5-1 and TRBJ2-1; TRBD2 matches at 7 bases. Germline CDR1 reads SGHRS; CDR2 reads YFSETQ. This CDR3 is 15 amino acids long. The CDR3 DNA reads as TGCGCCAGCAGCTTCCTTGGCGGGAGCTACGATGAGCAGTTCTTC. Protein sequence: CASSFLGGSYDEQFF.

CDR3 in amino acids: CASSMGAGGMNQPQHF. CDR3 DNA sequence: TGTGCCAGTAGTATGGGGGCAGGGGGAATGAATCAGCCCCAGCATTTT. V and J are TRBV19 and TRBJ1-5; 7 nucleotides line up with TRBD1. The V gene's germline CDR1 is LNHDA and CDR2 SQIVND (reference sequence). V lost 3 bases and J lost 4; bases outside the gene matches: 9. The CDR3 is 16 residues long.